The TCR beta chain described here comes from a study of T cells in Graves' hyperthyroidism and ophthalmopathy. Study overall: It was at initial diagnosis, before any treatment, that peripheral blood was collected.

With respect to this clonotype: Its target is not known.

It was at first hyperthyroidism diagnosis, before any ophthalmopathy symptoms, that the blood sample was taken. RNA transcripts provided the source from which TCR beta CDR3 regions were amplified. The HTBI primer set served for first-round RT-PCR of the TCR CDR3. From the multiplex PCR reads, TCRdb called clonotypes with MiXCR, one entry per CDR3 protein. The table has about 720,000 distinct CDR3 sequences, around a sixth seen once. General study findings and limits: Blood shared most expanded thyroid clonotypes above 0.001.

Trimming removed 3 bases from V and 1 base from J, with 14 bases in between. Germline assignment: CDR1 KGHSH and CDR2 LQKENI. CDR3 size: 16 residues. The chain carries TRBV18 and TRBJ2-3; D unresolved. This sequence was found in a woman in her forties or fifties with Graves' hyperthyroidism that later progressed to Graves' ophthalmopathy. Sequenced material: blood. The CDR3 region is CASSPASRARTDTQYF. For the CDR3, the DNA is TGTGCCAGCTCACCTGCCAGTCGGGCACGCACAGATACGCAGTATTTT.